This entry lists 22 T cell receptor beta chains sequenced from one sample in a study of blood T cells in healthy people across ages (dated by TCRdb to about 2015). Libraries were prepared through 5' RACE. The listed sequencing device is Illumina HiSeq 2500. The second PCR ran for about 6 to 11 cycles and used a J-beta primer mix along with a sample-barcoded 5' primer. The raw public data were reprocessed by TCRdb itself: fastp quality trimming at Q25, MiXCR clonotype calling, in-frame beta chains only. Duplicate CDR3 protein sequences are folded into a single record with the most common DNA and genes. Recorded for this sample are some 900,000 distinct CDR3 sequences; around 48% of them occurred a single time. The ten most abundant clones make up 13% of the sample. The sequenced sample consisted of blood. The receptors derive from a man aged 25-40 years in good health.

This clonotype has more than one count but fewer than ten. This chain links TRBV15 with TRBJ1-5; tentative D call: TRBD1 (5 bases). CDR3 length equals 16 residues. V was clipped by 0 bases and J by 5 bases, with 14 bases between them. The germline gives CDR1 LNHNV, CDR2 YYDKDF (reference sequence). The CDR3 loop reads CATSRDPATADQPQHF. CDR3 coding DNA: TGTGCCACCAGCAGAGATCCAGCGACAGCAGATCAGCCCCAGCATTTT. The entire variable domain, with the rest obtained from reference TRBV15 and TRBJ1-5, is as follows: DAMVIQNPRYQVTQFGKPVTLSCSQTLNHNVMYWYQQKSSQAPKLLFHYYDKDFNNEADTPDNFQSRRPNTSFCFLDIRSPGLGDTAMYLCATSRDPATADQPQHFGDGTRLSIL.

The chain couples TRBV4-1 to TRBJ2-3; 14 positions match TRBD2. Trimming removed 4 bases from V and 2 bases from J; junction bases left unmatched: 17. This CDR3 is built from 21 residues. Germline lookup yields CDR1 MGHRA and CDR2 YSYEKL. This CDR3 is CASSRDGTSGGPYIYTDTQYF. CDR3 DNA sequence: TGCGCCAGCAGCCGAGACGGGACTAGCGGGGGCCCATATATTTACACAGATACGCAGTATTTT.

The gene calls are TRBV3-1 and TRBJ2-1; D unclear. Deletions cut 5 bases from V and 9 bases from J, with 20 bases between. This CDR3 is built from 15 residues. Germline lookup yields CDR1 LGHDT and CDR2 YNNKEL (reference sequence). This chain's CDR3 is CASSKGLDDLGEQFF. The CDR3 bases are TGTGCCAGCAGCAAGGGCCTCGACGATTTGGGTGAGCAGTTCTTC.

The V and J genes are TRBV2 and TRBJ1-1; D perhaps matches TRBD1 (5 bases). CDR1 is SNHLY, CDR2 FYNNEI, per germline. V lost 1 base to trimming and J lost 1 base, with 10 bases between them. The CDR3 spans 15 residues. In DNA, the CDR3 is TGTGCCAGCAGTGAAGGGGCAGGGAGGAACACTGAAGCTTTCTTT. It specifies CASSEGAGRNTEAFF.

CDR3 nucleotides: TGTGCCAGCAGCTTATGGACACAGAACAATGAGCAGTTCTTC. Amino acids: CASSLWTQNNEQFF. This chain links TRBV7-9 with TRBJ2-1, with a possible D match to TRBD1 (5 bases). CDR3 size: 14 residues. CDR1 SEHNR and CDR2 FQNEAQ come from the germline V gene (reference sequence). V gave up 2 bases and J gave up 5 bases, with 10 bases separating them.

The chain combines TRBV6-2 or TRBV6-3 with TRBJ2-3; 9 bases align to TRBD2. The CDR3 consists of 14 residues. Germline assignment: CDR1 MNHEY and CDR2 SVGEGT. The J segment lost 6 bases and the V segment lost 7 bases, leaving 8 bases of the junction unmatched. Here the CDR3 DNA reads TGTGCCAGCACCCTAGCGGGGTCTGGGGATACGCAGTATTTT. Protein sequence: CASTLAGSGDTQYF.

This clonotype was detected ten times or more. V is TRBV28 and J is TRBJ2-4; no reliable D call. This CDR3 comprises 11 residues. The germline CDR1 and CDR2 sequences are MDHEN and SYDVKM. The V end lost 3 bases, the J end lost 6 bases, and 3 bases lay between the germline ends. CDR3 residues: CASSFVNIQYF. CDR3 nucleotide sequence: TGTGCCAGCAGTTTTGTAAACATTCAGTACTTC.

The rearrangement uses TRBV10-3 and TRBJ2-1; D unresolved. The CDR3 runs 14 residues. V was pared by 2 bases and J by 7 bases, with 12 bases between. Germline loops: CDR1 ENHRY, CDR2 SYGVKD. CDR3 sequence: CAISEPPFGNEQFF. In DNA, the CDR3 is TGTGCCATCAGTGAGCCCCCTTTTGGAAATGAGCAGTTCTTC.

The chain recombines TRBV7-2 with TRBJ2-4; perhaps TRBD1 as D (5 bases). The J call is uncertain, as TRBJ2-7 better fits the DNA end. Germline V gene lookup returns CDR1 SGHTA and CDR2 FQGNSA. The CDR3 is made up of 16 amino acids. CDR3 amino acids: CASSLGMSGLSYEQYF. The CDR3 DNA follows: TGTGCCAGCAGCTTAGGGATGTCAGGGCTCTCCTACGAGCAGTACTTC.

V gene TRBV20-1 combines with J gene TRBJ1-1, with a weak D call TRBD1 (6 bases). In germline, CDR1 is DFQATT, CDR2 SNEGSKA (reference sequence). The CDR3 has 17 amino acids. Trimming stripped 1 base from V and 4 bases from J, with 22 bases between. The CDR3 bases are TGCAGTGCTAGAGTTTGGGGACACACAAAGGGAAGCACTGAAGCTTTCTTT. Its protein product is CSARVWGHTKGSTEAFF.

The V gene is TRBV12-3 or TRBV12-4, the J gene TRBJ2-2; D unresolved. CDR3 size: 16 residues. Trimming stripped 1 base from V and 0 bases from J, with 9 bases between. The CDR3 nucleotides read TGTGCCAGCAGTTTAGTATCCGCTCCGAACACCGGGGAGCTGTTTTTT. Residues: CASSLVSAPNTGELFF.

This chain connects TRBV7-2 to TRBJ2-5, with 12 positions matching TRBD2. The J call is uncertain, as TRBJ2-7 better fits the DNA end. The germline gives CDR1 SGHTA, CDR2 FQGNSA. The CDR3 extends over 16 amino acids. CDR3 sequence reads: CASSPPGLAGSYEQYF. Written as DNA, the CDR3 is TGTGCCAGCAGCCCACCGGGACTAGCGGGCAGCTACGAGCAGTACTTC.

This rearrangement joins TRBV7-9 to TRBJ1-5, with D hard to call. The germline V gene has CDR1 SEHNR and CDR2 FQNEAQ (reference sequence). Trimming cost V 1 base and J 4 bases, with 11 bases left between them. There are 15 residues in the CDR3. CDR3 residues: CASSLGATGNQPQHF. The CDR3 DNA reads TGTGCCAGCAGCTTAGGGGCCACGGGGAATCAGCCCCAGCATTTT.

V is TRBV29-1 and J is TRBJ1-4, with 7 positions matching TRBD1. The CDR3 is 13 amino acids. Trimming at V came to 4 bases and at J to 4 bases, leaving 3 bases not matched to a gene. Germline V gene sequence: CDR1 SQVTM, CDR2 ANQGSEA. In DNA, the CDR3 is TGCAGCGTTGGGGGACAGCTTAATGAAAAACTGTTTTTT. Its protein is CSVGGQLNEKLFF.

The chain combines TRBV2 with TRBJ2-4; D unresolved. The CDR3 contains 14 residues. CDR1 SNHLY and CDR2 FYNNEI come from the germline V gene. The V end was cut by 8 bases, the J end by 3 bases, with 14 bases between. The CDR3 is CASFEAGSKNIQYF. The CDR3 DNA sequence: TGTGCCAGCTTCGAAGCCGGAAGCAAAAACATTCAGTACTTC.

The chain links TRBV12-3 or TRBV12-4 to TRBJ1-6, with a possible D match to TRBD1 (5 bases). The CDR3 length is 15 residues. V shed 6 bases and J shed 9 bases, with 18 bases lying between them. The CDR3 nucleotides read TGTGCCAGCAGCTCCTCAACCCTAACAGGTTCACCCCTCCACTTT. Its translation is CASSSSTLTGSPLHF.

The genes are TRBV27 and TRBJ1-2; D gene uncertain. With 2 bases removed from V and 9 bases from J, the gap between germline ends came to 10 bases. CDR3 length equals 12 residues. Germline V lookup: CDR1 MNHEY, CDR2 SMNVEV (reference sequence). This CDR3 is CASSLEGRSYTF. As DNA, the CDR3 is TGTGCCAGCAGTTTAGAGGGCAGGAGCTACACCTTC.

The V call is TRBV5-1, the J call TRBJ2-3, with D uncertain. Trimming shortened V by 4 bases and J by 3 bases, and 27 bases separated the two germline ends. The V gene's germline CDR1 is SGHRS and CDR2 YFSETQ. This CDR3 spans 19 amino acids. CDR3 protein: CASSKLRSGINTLTDTQYF. The DNA of the CDR3 is TGCGCCAGCAGCAAACTACGGAGTGGGATAAATACTCTGACAGATACGCAGTATTTT.

This clonotype was picked up a small number of times. This sequence joins TRBV9 and TRBJ2-5, with 8 bases identical to TRBD1. The end of the DNA fits TRBJ2-7 better, so the J call may be wrong. The V gene's germline CDR1 is SGDLS and CDR2 YYNGEE. The CDR3 totals 15 residues. In nucleotides, the CDR3 is TGTGCCAGCAGTCCCAGACAGGGGAGAGTCCACGAGCAGTACTTC. Encoded protein: CASSPRQGRVHEQYF.

The CDR3 DNA sequence: TGTGCCAGCAGCTTGGGACAGGGCGAAGATAACACTGAAGCTTTCTTT. Its translation: CASSLGQGEDNTEAFF. This sequence joins TRBV7-3 and TRBJ1-1, with 9 bases identical to TRBD1. Germline V gene sequence: CDR1 SGHTA, CDR2 FQGTGA. The ends lost 3 bases at V and 2 bases at J; junction bases unmatched: 7. The CDR3 runs 16 residues.

This chain uses TRBV12-3 or TRBV12-4 with TRBJ2-1; D perhaps matches TRBD2 (5 bases). Trimming removed 6 bases from V and 3 bases from J, with 9 bases in between. The CDR3 sequence is 13 residues long. The CDR3 is CASRTRDYNEQFF. In DNA form, the CDR3 reads TGTGCCAGCAGGACCCGGGACTACAATGAGCAGTTCTTC.

The chain joins TRBV10-3 to TRBJ2-1; D possibly corresponds to TRBD1 (6 bases). The DNA end lines up better with TRBJ2-7; the J call may be wrong. Germline V gene lookup returns CDR1 ENHRY and CDR2 SYGVKD. The CDR3 contains 14 residues. The CDR3 sequence: CATYRDTSYNEQYF. As DNA, the CDR3 is TGTGCCACTTACCGGGACACATCCTACAATGAGCAGTACTTC.